A selection of T cell receptor beta chains follows, all from one sample in a study of response to subunit inactivated influenza vaccine. MiXCR was run by TCRdb on the RT-PCR reads, yielding one entry per CDR3 protein. The sample shows about 580,000 distinct CDR3 sequences, 13% to 15% of them seen only once. The sample consisted of PBMCs from blood, taken approximately 12 days after vaccination. These receptors all stem from a man in his fifties or sixties who received an inactivated influenza vaccine. CDR3s include the opening cysteine and the closing phenylalanine or tryptophan. A D gene is named only where the DNA matches it firmly. Clone size is shown for a subset of rows, as once, few, many or a class of expanded clone.

D gene | J gene | CDR3 length | V gene | clone size | CDR3 protein | CDR3 DNA
- | TRBJ2-7 | 11 | TRBV6-6 | few | CAASRGYEQYF | TGTGCCGCCTCACGGGGGTACGAGCAGTACTTC
- | TRBJ1-4 | 18 | TRBV11-1 | - | CASSLAWTQVATNEKLFF | TGTGCCAGCAGCTTAGCTTGGACACAAGTTGCAACTAATGAAAAACTGTTTTTT
- | TRBJ2-1 | 13 | TRBV12-3/TRBV12-4 | many | CASRFGAYNEQFF | TGTGCCAGCAGATTCGGGGCCTACAATGAGCAGTTCTTC
- | TRBJ2-7 | 13 | TRBV7-2 | many | CASSLVAGYEQYF | TGTGCCAGCAGCTTAGTGGCTGGCTACGAGCAGTACTTC
TRBD2 | TRBJ2-2 | 16 | TRBV5-6 | many | CASSLAGGLGTGELFF | TGTGCCAGCAGCTTGGCGGGGGGGCTCGGCACCGGGGAGCTGTTTTTT
- | TRBJ2-7 | 14 | TRBV28 | - | CASSLVELPYEQYF | TGTGCCAGCAGTTTAGTAGAGCTCCCCTACGAGCAGTACTTC
- | TRBJ1-2 | 14 | TRBV12-3/TRBV12-4 | - | CASRSAGLNYGYTF | TGTGCCAGCAGGTCAGCAGGGCTAAACTATGGCTACACCTTC
TRBD1 | TRBJ2-1 | 14 | TRBV29-1 | - | CSVETGETYNEQFF | TGCAGCGTTGAAACAGGGGAAACTTACAATGAGCAGTTCTTC
- | TRBJ2-5 | 13 | TRBV25-1 | - | CASIGVLQETQYF | TGTGCCAGCATAGGGGTGCTTCAAGAGACCCAGTACTTC
TRBD2 | TRBJ2-3 | 16 | TRBV9 | - | CASSVGGGRSTDTQYF | TGTGCCAGCAGCGTAGGAGGCGGGAGGAGCACAGATACGCAGTATTTT
TRBD2 | TRBJ2-3 | 19 | TRBV9 | few | CASSAGTSGGDQSTDTQYF | TGTGCCAGCAGCGCCGGGACTAGCGGGGGGGACCAAAGCACAGATACGCAGTATTTT
- | TRBJ2-5 | 15 | TRBV2 | - | CASSNAAGGSETQYF | TGTGCCAGCAGTAACGCCGCTGGAGGGTCAGAGACCCAGTACTTC
TRBD1 | TRBJ2-7 | 14 | TRBV5-1 | once | CASSLEQGTGEQYF | TGCGCCAGCAGCTTGGAACAGGGGACGGGGGAGCAGTACTTC
- | TRBJ2-1 | 15 | TRBV7-2 | few | CASSSTESSYNEQFF | TGTGCCAGCAGCTCCACAGAGAGCTCCTACAATGAGCAGTTCTTC
- | TRBJ2-7 | 16 | TRBV6-1 | - | CASSEPRVGSGFEQYF | TGTGCCAGTTCTGAACCCCGCGTTGGTTCCGGTTTTGAGCAGTACTTC
- | TRBJ2-1 | 16 | TRBV4-2 | - | CASSHAGASAYNKQFF | TGTGCCAGCAGCCACGCTGGGGCTAGCGCATACAATAAGCAGTTCTTC
TRBD1 | TRBJ2-3 | 15 | TRBV18 | few | CASSLTGADTDTQYF | TGTGCCAGCTCCCTTACAGGGGCCGACACAGATACGCAGTATTTT
TRBD2 | TRBJ2-1 | 15 | TRBV20-1 | - | CSARSSSGRGNEHFF | TGCAGTGCCCGGAGCAGTAGCGGGAGAGGTAATGAGCACTTCTTC
- | TRBJ2-7 | 15 | TRBV28 | - | CASSLQGLALYEQYF | TGTGCCAGCAGTTTGCAGGGCCTTGCTCTATACGAGCAGTACTTC
- | TRBJ1-5 | 13 | TRBV6-1 | many | CASSRQQNQPQHF | TGTGCCAGCAGCCGACAGCAAAATCAGCCCCAGCATTTT
TRBD2 | TRBJ2-5 | 15 | TRBV9 | few | CASSIGTSEQETQYF | TGTGCCAGCAGCATCGGGACTAGCGAGCAAGAGACCCAGTACTTC
- | TRBJ2-5 | 14 | TRBV18 | few | CASSPGHLVETQYF | TGTGCCAGCTCCCCGGGACATCTTGTGGAGACCCAGTACTTC
TRBD1 | TRBJ1-4 | 12 | TRBV18 | many | CASRDSLMKNFF | TGTGCCAGCCGGGACAGTTTAATGAAAAACTTTTTT
- | TRBJ2-3 | 14 | TRBV18 | few | CASSSLSRADTQYF | TGTGCCAGCTCAAGCTTAAGTCGTGCAGATACGCAGTATTTT
- | TRBJ1-1 | 14 | TRBV15 | few | CATSIKGGNTEAFF | TGTGCCACCAGCATTAAAGGGGGGAACACTGAAGCTTTCTTT
- | TRBJ1-2 | 14 | TRBV7-9 | - | CASSSRQTNYGYTF | TGTGCCAGCAGCTCAAGACAGACAAACTATGGCTACACCTTC
- | TRBJ1-1 | 13 | TRBV6-5 | - | CASSYAGATEAFF | TGTGCCAGCAGCTACGCGGGGGCGACTGAAGCTTTCTTT